The T cell receptor beta chain under discussion was sequenced for a study of CD8 T cells in Susac syndrome (dated by TCRdb to between 2019 and 2020). The study in broad terms: Repertoire sequencing was used to test whether CD8+ T cell activation and differentiation in Susac syndrome was antigen driven. Broad study findings and their caveats: The TCR sequencing and HLA analysis was acknowledged to have included a relatively small number of individuals.

RNA was extracted with the RNeasy kit and roughly 0.45 to 1 ug was reverse transcribed using random hexamers. The immunoSEQ multiplex PCR assay, which covers 54 Vbeta and 13 Jbeta segments, was used to amplify TCR beta CDR3 regions. To correct PCR amplification bias, a synthetic template baseline was used for both primer optimization and computational correction. In the paper's pipeline: Reads were assigned to V, D and J genes according to IMGT and analyzed in immunoSEQ Analyzer, with only productive sequences retained. Clonality was calculated as one minus the Shannon entropy normalized by log2 of the number of productive unique sequences. Public and private clones were assessed among the 100 most prevalent clones of each patient and control. A clone was defined as Susac-specific if it was absent from the healthy and MS cohorts, from some 980 published viral clones and from other ImmuneACCESS disease sequences. TCRdb redid the processing of the public reads, applying fastp at Q25 and MiXCR, and retained in-frame beta chains. CDR3 protein duplicates are merged, each entry listing the most common genes and DNA. Clone size and V and J calls follow TCRdb, not the original study. Present in this sample are about 130,000 distinct CDR3 sequences, nearly 95% of which were seen just once. The ten largest clones add up to approximately 0.12% of the sample.

About this clonotype itself: What antigen it recognizes has not been identified. Base qualities are not at hand, and no much larger clone is one base apart.

Peripheral blood CD8+ and CD4+ T cells from healthy donors, Susac syndrome patients and multiple sclerosis patients were profiled using high-throughput TCR beta sequencing. Healthy donors were included as age- and sex-matched controls. Bulk CD8+ and CD4+ T cells were purified by magnetic negative isolation, while CD8+ TEMRA cells were enriched using FACS. Blood was collected in EDTA tubes and processed within 24 hours, with PBMCs isolated through density gradient centrifugation. PBMCs intended for TCR sequencing were cryopreserved in liquid nitrogen and were subsequently thawed in a 37 degrees C water bath. A purity of at least 90% was achieved for sorted or isolated CD4+, CD8+ and CD8+ TEMRA cells. CDR1 and CDR2, per the germline V gene, are SGHRS and YFSETQ. Clipping removes 0 bases from V and 7 bases from J, with 10 as the unmatched junction base count. There are 16 amino acids in the CDR3, from cysteine to phenylalanine inclusive. Only the CDR3 DNA stays, 48 bases, in frame from base 1.

Rearrangement joined TRBV5-1 to TRBJ2-1, with TRBD1 matching 7 junction bases. This receptor was taken from a human donor in good health. The material sequenced was CD4+ T cells from PBMCs. CDR3 region: CASSLGRLGDRNEQFF. The DNA is as follows: TGCGCCAGCAGCTTGGGCCGGTTGGGGGACAGAAATGAGCAGTTCTTC.